The 3 T cell receptor beta chains listed next were all sequenced from one sample in a study of T cells after posttransplantation cyclophosphamide. Some clones are missing from TCRdb's copy, which holds only in-frame ones; the method was immunoSEQ multiplex PCR. The sample shows around 30,000 clones, about nine tenths of them seen only once. The sample comprised PBMCs. Receptor source: a man aged 50-59 years.

The chain joins TRBV2 to TRBJ2-1; 7 bases are a match to TRBD2. The CDR3 runs to 16 residues. V shed 2 bases and J 3 bases; nucleotides not matched to a gene: 7. Germline V gene sequence: CDR1 SNHLY, CDR2 FYNNEI. In DNA, the CDR3 is TGTGCCAGCAGTGAACCGTGGGGGGGGAACTACAATGAGCAGTTCTTC. The encoded protein is CASSEPWGGNYNEQFF.

The V call is TRBV5-1, the J call TRBJ2-7, with D maybe TRBD2 (6 bases). Gene TRBJ2-1 matches the end of the DNA better, so the J call may be wrong. Per the germline V gene, CDR1 is SGHRS and CDR2 is YFSETQ. The CDR3 runs to 14 residues. CDR3 protein: CASSLANGGDEQFF. For the CDR3, the DNA is TGCGCCAGCAGCTTGGCCAATGGAGGGGATGAGCAGTTCTTC.

V is TRBV7-3 and J is TRBJ2-2, with D possibly matching TRBD1 (6 bases). This CDR3 is 18 amino acids long. V gave up 0 bases and J gave up 4 bases, with 18 bases separating them. Germline-derived CDR1 and CDR2 are SGHTA and FQGTGA. In nucleotides, the CDR3 is TGTGCCAGCAGCTTAACGATTAACAGGGATGGGACCACCGGGGAGCTGTTTTTT. It specifies CASSLTINRDGTTGELFF.